Below are 28 T cell receptor beta chains sequenced from a single sample in a study of cytomegalovirus exposure and HLA in healthy donors. The method was immunoSEQ multiplex PCR; TCRdb's version includes in-frame clones alone and lacks a portion of them. The sample lists a few hundred thousand clones, roughly 87% seen once, with around 12% in the top ten. The sample was PBMCs. The receptor set was obtained from a young man in good health and CMV-seropositive.

As regards this clone: Other DNA variants within this sample encode the same CDR3. This chain uses TRBV2 with TRBJ2-7; D might be TRBD1 or TRBD2, each matching 5 bases. V was cut by 6 bases and J by 1 base, with 7 bases left in between. Germline assignment: CDR1 SNHLY and CDR2 FYNNEI. CDR3 length: 12 amino acids. The CDR3 spells CASRGESYEQYF. CDR3 nucleotides: TGTGCCAGCAGGGGGGAATCCTACGAGCAGTACTTC.

The chain couples TRBV19 to TRBJ2-7; unclear D gene. In germline, CDR1 is LNHDA, CDR2 SQIVND (reference sequence). Trimming removed 3 bases from V and 3 bases from J, with 6 bases in between. The CDR3 loop spans 12 amino acids. This CDR3 reads CASSMIGYEQYF. CDR3 DNA sequence: TGTGCCAGTAGTATGATCGGCTACGAGCAGTACTTC.

CDR3 in DNA: TGTGCCAGCCCGAAGGGGCAGTTCTTC. Translation gives CASPKGQFF. The chain recombines TRBV3-1 (or the pseudogene TRBV3-2) with TRBJ2-1; D remains ambiguous. CDR1 is LGHDT and CDR2 is YNNKEL in the germline V gene (reference sequence). The CDR3 spans 9 residues. V lost 8 bases to trimming and J lost 12 bases, with 8 bases between them.

V is TRBV6-1 and J is TRBJ2-2; 8 bases map to TRBD2. Germline V gene lookup returns CDR1 MNHNS and CDR2 SASEGT. The CDR3 spans 15 residues. Trimming at V came to 4 bases and at J to 7 bases, leaving 8 bases not matched to a gene. This chain's CDR3 is CASSAPGGGGGELFF. The CDR3 region has the DNA TGTGCCAGCAGTGCCCCGGGAGGGGGTGGCGGGGAGCTGTTTTTT.

The genes are TRBV28 and TRBJ1-2, with 7 nucleotides matching TRBD1. This CDR3 comprises 15 residues. Germline loops: CDR1 MDHEN, CDR2 SYDVKM. The V segment lost 5 bases and the J segment 4 bases; nucleotides outside the gene matches: 10. The CDR3 DNA reads TGTGCCAGCAGTCCACCTAGGGGGCAGGGCTATGGCTACACCTTC. Translated, it gives CASSPPRGQGYGYTF.

A few counts support this clone. V usage is TRBV4-1 and J usage is TRBJ2-1; unclear D gene. Trimming removed 3 bases at V and 4 bases at J, with 4 bases between. This CDR3 region has 12 residues. Germline values: CDR1 MGHRA, CDR2 YSYEKL. CDR3 region: CASSHIYNEQFF. The DNA of the CDR3 is TGCGCCAGCAGCCACATTTACAATGAGCAGTTCTTC.

The chain is built from TRBV11-2 and TRBJ2-7; D perhaps matches TRBD2 (5 bases). V was trimmed by 3 bases and J by 3 bases, leaving 12 bases between them. CDR1 and CDR2 from the germline V gene are SGHAT and FQNNGV. CDR3 length: 14 amino acids. DNA of the CDR3: TGTGCCAGCAGCTTTACAGACTACCGCTACGAGCAGTACTTC. Amino acid sequence: CASSFTDYRYEQYF.

This rearrangement joins TRBV28 to TRBJ2-7, with D maybe TRBD1 (6 bases). V was pared by 7 bases and J by 0 bases, with 10 bases between. The germline CDR1 and CDR2 sequences are MDHEN and SYDVKM. The CDR3 extends over 13 amino acids. The CDR3 is CASNDRTSYEQYF. CDR3 in DNA: TGTGCCAGCAACGACAGGACCTCCTACGAGCAGTACTTC.

The gene calls are TRBV18 and TRBJ2-1; D unclear. The CDR3 runs to 16 residues. The germline CDR1 and CDR2 sequences are KGHSH and LQKENI. V lost 2 bases, J lost 7 bases, and 18 bases lay in between. The chain's CDR3 is CASSPLMDPKLNEQFF. In nucleotides, the CDR3 is TGTGCCAGCTCACCATTAATGGACCCGAAGCTAAATGAGCAGTTCTTC.

The chain joins TRBV5-1 to TRBJ1-2, with 7 nucleotides matching TRBD1. Germline assignment: CDR1 SGHRS and CDR2 YFSETQ. Trimming removed 0 bases from V and 2 bases from J; junction bases left unmatched: 7. CDR3 length: 16 residues. CDR3 sequence: CASSLGNVGGNYGYTF. As DNA, the CDR3 is TGCGCCAGCAGCTTGGGCAATGTAGGGGGCAACTATGGCTACACCTTC. The whole variable domain, remainder taken from reference TRBV5-1 and TRBJ1-2, is KAGVTQTPRYLIKTRGQQVTLSCSPISGHRSVSWYQQTPGQGLQFLFEYFSETQRNKGNFPGRFSGRQFSNSRSEMNVSTLELGDSALYLCASSLGNVGGNYGYTFGSGTRLTVV.

The chain carries TRBV5-1 and TRBJ1-2, with TRBD1 as a possible D gene (6 bases). Trimming pared 4 bases from V and 5 bases from J, leaving 18 bases between. The CDR3 is made up of 15 amino acids. CDR1 is SGHRS and CDR2 is YFSETQ in the germline V gene. The CDR3: CASSGLQGRDYGYTF. CDR3 DNA sequence: TGCGCCAGCAGCGGATTACAGGGTCGAGATTATGGCTACACCTTC. The variable domain in full, completed from reference TRBV5-1 and TRBJ1-2, reads KAGVTQTPRYLIKTRGQQVTLSCSPISGHRSVSWYQQTPGQGLQFLFEYFSETQRNKGNFPGRFSGRQFSNSRSEMNVSTLELGDSALYLCASSGLQGRDYGYTFGSGTRLTVV.

The chain recombines TRBV28 with TRBJ2-3, with D possibly being TRBD2 (6 bases). V shed 3 bases and J shed 2 bases, with 12 bases lying between them. The CDR3 extends over 15 amino acids. Germline CDR1 MDHEN, CDR2 SYDVKM. CDR3 in DNA: TGTGCCAGCAGTTTCGCTAGCGAGACCACAGATACGCAGTATTTT. This codes for CASSFASETTDTQYF.

The genes are TRBV27 and TRBJ1-2, with D hard to call. V dropped 5 bases and J dropped 0 bases, with 13 bases sitting between them. This CDR3 is built from 15 residues. The germline V gene encodes CDR1 MNHEY and CDR2 SMNVEV (reference sequence). The CDR3 DNA is TGTGCCAGCAGTCCCGGACCTCCTTCTAACTATGGCTACACCTTC. Its translation is CASSPGPPSNYGYTF.

The V and J genes are TRBV7-3 and TRBJ1-2; D uncertain. Germline V gene lookup returns CDR1 SGHTA and CDR2 FQGTGA. CDR3 length: 13 amino acids. V dropped 0 bases and J dropped 0 bases, with 2 bases sitting between them. The CDR3 sequence: CASSLTSNYGYTF. As DNA, the CDR3 is TGTGCCAGCAGCTTAACTTCTAACTATGGCTACACCTTC.

The chain combines TRBV28 with TRBJ1-2; D call uncertain. Trimming cost V 2 bases and J 0 bases, with 7 bases left between them. Germline CDR1 is MDHEN and CDR2 is SYDVKM. The CDR3 totals 14 residues. This CDR3 is CASSLVVSNYGYTF. In nucleotides, the CDR3 is TGTGCCAGCAGTTTAGTGGTATCTAACTATGGCTACACCTTC.

The chain recombines TRBV27 with TRBJ2-1; D possibly corresponds to TRBD2 (5 bases). The V gene's germline CDR1 is MNHEY and CDR2 SMNVEV (reference sequence). This CDR3 is built from 14 residues. V shed 3 bases and J shed 7 bases, with 13 bases lying between them. The CDR3 nucleotides read TGTGCCAGCAGTTTTTGGGGTAGCGAGAATGAGCAGTTCTTC. Its protein product is CASSFWGSENEQFF.

V usage is TRBV6-1 and J usage is TRBJ2-5, with unresolved D. Germline CDR1 is MNHNS and CDR2 is SASEGT. The CDR3 totals 13 residues. V was shortened by 6 bases and J by 3 bases, with 11 bases between the two germline ends. This CDR3 reads CASSRVAEETQYF. The CDR3 nucleotides are TGTGCCAGCAGCCGCGTGGCAGAAGAGACCCAGTACTTC.

This clone showed up just once. The chain carries TRBV5-1 and TRBJ2-5; maybe TRBD2 (6 bases). Germline V CDR1 and CDR2: SGHRS, YFSETQ. V lost 2 bases and J lost 5, with 16 bases in between. The CDR3 is made up of 15 amino acids. CDR3 sequence: CASSLAGRNRETQYF. In DNA, the CDR3 is TGCGCCAGCAGCTTAGCTGGGAGGAATAGGGAGACCCAGTACTTC.

The rearrangement links TRBV4-2 to TRBJ1-2; D unresolved. With 0 bases removed from V and 8 bases from J, the gap between germline ends came to 13 bases. Germline V lookup: CDR1 LGHNA, CDR2 YNFKEQ. CDR3 size: 14 residues. CDR3 loop: CASSQDGGRRGYTF. The CDR3 DNA reads as TGTGCCAGCAGCCAAGATGGCGGACGAAGAGGCTACACCTTC.

The chain couples TRBV5-8 to TRBJ1-5; the D is unclear. Germline assignment: CDR1 SGHTS and CDR2 YDEGEE. The V and J ends lost 2 bases and 9 bases respectively, with 9 bases between them. The CDR3 spans 12 residues. The CDR3 sequence: CASSLAPRPQHF. CDR3 DNA sequence: TGTGCCAGCAGCTTAGCCCCGCGGCCCCAGCATTTT.

This clone was seen a handful of times. This chain joins TRBV30 and TRBJ2-7; D is undetermined. Germline assignment: CDR1 GTSNPN and CDR2 SVGIG (reference sequence). This CDR3 has 13 amino acids. V shed 0 bases and J shed 4 bases, with 10 bases lying between them. CDR3 protein: CAWSVQESYEQYF. CDR3 DNA sequence: TGTGCCTGGAGTGTACAAGAATCGTACGAGCAGTACTTC. Together with reference TRBV30 and TRBJ2-7, the CDR3 gives the full variable domain: SQTIHQWPATLVQPVGSPLSLECTVEGTSNPNLYWYRQAAGRGLQLLFYSVGIGQISSEVPQNLSASRPQDRQFILSSKKLLLSDSGFYLCAWSVQESYEQYFGPGTRLTVT.

The chain joins TRBV4-3 to TRBJ2-1, with D possibly matching TRBD2 (5 bases). V lost 0 bases and J 4 bases, leaving 19 bases between the germline ends. CDR1 and CDR2 from the germline V gene are LGHNA and YSLEER. The CDR3 loop spans 18 amino acids. CDR3 bases: TGCGCCAGCAGCCAAGATCTTGGTCCGCGCGGGCTGTACAATGAGCAGTTCTTC. Encoded protein: CASSQDLGPRGLYNEQFF.

The CDR3 reads CASSDLAGGYNEQFF. The CDR3 DNA is TGTGCCAGCAGTGATCTAGCGGGAGGGTACAATGAGCAGTTCTTC. This chain connects TRBV25-1 to TRBJ2-1; 12 bases align to TRBD2. The germline gives CDR1 MGHDK, CDR2 SYGVNS. J gave up 4 bases and V 3 bases, and 1 base lay outside the gene matches. The CDR3 contains 15 residues.

J is TRBJ2-7 and V is TRBV4-3; D gene uncertain. Trimming took off 4 bases at V and 6 bases at J, with 13 bases between the two ends. The CDR3 runs 13 residues. Germline-derived CDR1 and CDR2 are LGHNA and YSLEER. CDR3 nucleotides: TGCGCCAGCAGCCGTAACCTGGTTGGCGAGCAGTACTTC. Its translation is CASSRNLVGEQYF.

The rearrangement joins TRBV30 to TRBJ2-7; possibly TRBD1 or TRBD2 for D (5 bases each). CDR3 length: 15 residues. V lost 3 bases and J lost 1, with 16 bases in between. Per germline, CDR1 GTSNPN and CDR2 SVGIG (reference sequence). The CDR3 nucleotides read TGTGCCTGGAGGTCAGAACGGGGCCAATCCTACGAGCAGTACTTC. Translation gives CAWRSERGQSYEQYF.

The rearrangement links TRBV27 to TRBJ2-5; possibly TRBD2 for D (6 bases). CDR1 and CDR2 (germline): MNHEY, SMNVEV (reference sequence). The V gene lost 1 base and the J gene lost 4 bases, with 7 bases spanning the gap. The CDR3 runs to 13 residues. The CDR3, as DNA: TGTGCCAGCAGTTTATTGGGAGGAGAGACCCAGTACTTC. Translation gives CASSLLGGETQYF.

The chain recombines TRBV7-8 with TRBJ1-5; 7 nucleotides align to TRBD1. The CDR3 runs to 13 residues. Germline V gene lookup returns CDR1 SGHVS and CDR2 FQNEAQ. The J segment lost 11 bases and the V segment lost 5 bases, leaving 9 bases of the junction unmatched. CDR3 nucleotide sequence: TGTGCCAGCAGCGCCGGGACAGTCTCTACCCAGCATTTT. Translated: CASSAGTVSTQHF.

The chain carries TRBV27 and TRBJ1-4; D is ambiguous. Germline CDR1 is MNHEY and CDR2 is SMNVEV (reference sequence). The CDR3 contains 12 residues. The CDR3: CPPGPLNEKLFF. In DNA form, the CDR3 reads TGTCCTCCCGGGCCGTTAAATGAAAAACTGTTTTTT.